Sequencing of this T cell receptor (beta chain) was carried out in a study of CD8+ T cells in alopecia areata. Specified treatment: oral pan-JAK inhibitor, 5-10 mg twice daily. Germline values: CDR1 GTSNPN, CDR2 SVGIG (reference sequence). The CDR3 runs 15 residues. V was shortened by 2 bases and J by 2 bases, with 10 bases between the two germline ends. RNA, once extracted, was reverse transcribed into cDNA for use as the sequencing template. Profiled with immunoSEQ multiplex PCR; TCRdb holds only in-frame clones, not every one. The table has about 200,000 clones, roughly 60% seen once. This clone was seen a few times.

Source: CD4+ T cells sorted from blood, taken at week 24, from a patient treated with tofacitinib. V gene TRBV30 combines with J gene TRBJ1-6, with a tentative D call TRBD1 (5 bases). The sequence was collected from a human donor with alopecia areata. The CDR3 region is CAWSRQGAYNSPLHF. Here the CDR3 DNA reads TGTGCCTGGAGTCGCCAGGGTGCCTATAATTCACCCCTCCACTTT.